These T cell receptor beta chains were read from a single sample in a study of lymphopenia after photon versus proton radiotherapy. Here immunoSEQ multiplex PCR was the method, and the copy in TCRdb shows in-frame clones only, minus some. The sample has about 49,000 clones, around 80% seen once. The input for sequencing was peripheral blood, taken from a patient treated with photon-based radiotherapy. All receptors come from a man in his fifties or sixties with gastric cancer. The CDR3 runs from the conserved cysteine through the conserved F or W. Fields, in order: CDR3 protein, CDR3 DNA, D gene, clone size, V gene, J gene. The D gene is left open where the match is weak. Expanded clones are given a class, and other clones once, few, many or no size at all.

CDR3aa: CASSPREWRYNEQFF; CDR3nt: TGTGCCAGCTCACCGCGGGAGTGGCGGTACAATGAGCAGTTCTTC; d_gene: TRBD2; abundance: -; v_gene: TRBV18; j_gene: TRBJ2-1
CDR3aa: CASSMQYTGELFF; CDR3nt: TGTGCCAGTAGTATGCAGTACACCGGGGAGCTGTTTTTT; d_gene: -; abundance: -; v_gene: TRBV19; j_gene: TRBJ2-2
CDR3aa: CASSYAAGANVLTF; CDR3nt: TGTGCCAGCAGCTATGCTGCTGGGGCCAACGTCCTGACTTTC; d_gene: -; abundance: -; v_gene: TRBV11-1; j_gene: TRBJ2-6
CDR3aa: CASSYQDEQFF; CDR3nt: TGTGCCAGCAGCTATCAAGATGAGCAGTTCTTC; d_gene: -; abundance: -; v_gene: TRBV7-9; j_gene: TRBJ2-1
CDR3aa: CASSERGRGGTEAFF; CDR3nt: TGTGCCAGCAGTGAACGGGGCAGGGGAGGTACTGAAGCTTTCTTT; d_gene: -; abundance: -; v_gene: TRBV25-1; j_gene: TRBJ1-1
CDR3aa: CASASGHRTDTQYF; CDR3nt: TGCGCCAGCGCTTCAGGACACAGGACAGATACGCAGTATTTT; d_gene: -; abundance: -; v_gene: TRBV5-1; j_gene: TRBJ2-3
CDR3aa: CASSLGQLYGYTF; CDR3nt: TGCGCCAGCAGCCTCGGACAGCTCTATGGCTACACCTTC; d_gene: -; abundance: -; v_gene: TRBV4-1; j_gene: TRBJ1-2
CDR3aa: CASSSFSETQYF; CDR3nt: TGTGCCAGCAGCTCTTTCTCCGAGACCCAGTACTTC; d_gene: -; abundance: -; v_gene: TRBV7-2; j_gene: TRBJ2-5
CDR3aa: CASSFGSYEQYF; CDR3nt: TGTGCCAGCAGTTTTGGGTCCTACGAGCAGTACTTC; d_gene: -; abundance: -; v_gene: TRBV28; j_gene: TRBJ2-7
CDR3aa: CASSARVGDTATNEKLFF; CDR3nt: TGTGCCAGCTCGGCACGTGTAGGGGATACGGCAACTAATGAAAAACTGTTTTTT; d_gene: -; abundance: few; v_gene: TRBV18; j_gene: TRBJ1-4